The rows below give T cell receptor beta chains drawn from one sample of a study of cytomegalovirus exposure and HLA in healthy donors. TCRdb keeps only in-frame clones here, not all; method: immunoSEQ multiplex PCR. The table shows approximately 82,000 clones, with approximately 95% occurring only once. Sequenced: PBMCs. These receptors came from a woman aged 18-30 years in good health and CMV-seronegative. CDR3s include the opening cysteine and the closing phenylalanine or tryptophan. The D gene is left open where the match is weak. The size field is filled for only some rows; it gives once, few, many or a size class.

V	D	J	size	DNA	CDR3
TRBV19	TRBD1	TRBJ2-2	.	TGTGCCAGTAGTATGGGGGACAGGATTAACACCGGGGAGCTGTTTTTT	CASSMGDRINTGELFF
TRBV30	.	TRBJ1-1	.	TGTGCCTTAGATACAGGGACGGGCACTGAAGCTTTCTTT	CALDTGTGTEAFF
TRBV4-3	.	TRBJ1-1	.	TGCGCCAGCAGCCAAGCGCAGGGTCGCACTGAAGCTTTCTTT	CASSQAQGRTEAFF
TRBV7-6	TRBD2	TRBJ2-1	.	TGTGCCAGCAGCCTTAGCGGGGGGATCTACAATGAGCAGTTCTTC	CASSLSGGIYNEQFF
TRBV19	TRBD1	TRBJ1-2	.	TGTGCCAGTAGTTTCCTAGACAGGGGATATGGCTACACCTTC	CASSFLDRGYGYTF
TRBV6-5	TRBD1	TRBJ1-4	.	TGTGCCAGCGGACAGGGTTCGACGGGTGAAAAACTGTTTTTT	CASGQGSTGEKLFF
TRBV2	.	TRBJ2-7	.	TGTGCCAGCAGTGAAATGGGGCCGAGCTCCTACGAGCAGTACTTC	CASSEMGPSSYEQYF
TRBV6-5	TRBD1	TRBJ2-4	.	TGTGCCAGCAGAGGGGACAGTGGGGACATTCAGTACTTC	CASRGDSGDIQYF
TRBV6-5	.	TRBJ1-1	.	TGTGCCAGCAGTTACGACGACAGGCCTAACACTGAAGCTTTCTTT	CASSYDDRPNTEAFF
TRBV6-5	.	TRBJ1-5	once	TGTGCCAGCAGTACCCGGGACATTAATCAGCCCCAGCATTTT	CASSTRDINQPQHF
TRBV6-5	TRBD2	TRBJ2-7	.	TGTGCCAGCAGTTACTCGACTAGCGGGAGCAACTACGAGCAGTACTTC	CASSYSTSGSNYEQYF
TRBV19	TRBD2	TRBJ2-1	once	TGTGCCAGTAGTTCTAGCGGGGGGCGTTCAGGTGAGCAGTTCTTC	CASSSSGGRSGEQFF
TRBV7-8	TRBD1	TRBJ2-5	.	TGTGCCAGCAGCCTTTTTACAGGGGCCGGGGAAGAGACCCAGTACTTC	CASSLFTGAGEETQYF
TRBV5-6	.	TRBJ1-1	.	TGTGCCAGCGGTCCCGCCGGGGGGGAGAACACTGAAGCTTTCTTT	CASGPAGGENTEAFF
TRBV4-3	.	TRBJ1-1	.	TGCGCCAGCAGCCAAGCTACAGGGTGGAAATCTGAAGCTTTCTTT	CASSQATGWKSEAFF
TRBV19	TRBD2	TRBJ2-1	.	TGTGCCAGTAATAGGGCTAGCGGGTACAATGAGCAGTTCTTC	CASNRASGYNEQFF
TRBV25-1	TRBD1	TRBJ2-7	.	TGTGCCAGCAGTGATCCCAGAGGGGACAGCCCCTACGAGCAGTACTTC	CASSDPRGDSPYEQYF
TRBV5-1	.	TRBJ2-7	.	TGCGCCAGCAGCTTGGGGGACTGGATCTCCTACGAGCAGTACTTC	CASSLGDWISYEQYF
TRBV6-5	.	TRBJ2-3	.	TGTGCCAGCAGTTACGGCCTCGGGGCAGATACGCAGTATTTT	CASSYGLGADTQYF
TRBV5-1	.	TRBJ2-1	.	TGCGCCAGCAGCTTACAGGGCAGCTACAATGAGCAGTTCTTC	CASSLQGSYNEQFF
TRBV13	TRBD2	TRBJ2-5	.	TGTGCCAGCAGCTTTGGGACTAGTCCCGACTTC	CASSFGTSPDF
TRBV4-3	TRBD1	TRBJ1-2	.	TGCGCCAGCAGCCAAGATCTAGGGGGCGGGTATGGCTACACCTTC	CASSQDLGGGYGYTF
TRBV6-1	TRBD2	TRBJ2-5	.	TGTGCCAGCAGTGAACTAGCGGGAGAGCAAGAGACCCAGTACTTC	CASSELAGEQETQYF
TRBV28	.	TRBJ1-3	.	TGTGCCAGCAGTTCGGGGGGTGCGGGGGGACACTCTGGAAACACCATATATTTT	CASSSGGAGGHSGNTIYF
TRBV6-6	TRBD1	TRBJ1-2	.	TGTGCCAGCACTGTCCCGGGACAGCACTATGGCTACACCTTC	CASTVPGQHYGYTF
TRBV5-1	TRBD1	TRBJ2-5	.	TGCGCCAGCAGCTGGACAGGCGTAGGGGGACAAGAGACCCAGTACTTC	CASSWTGVGGQETQYF
TRBV29-1	.	TRBJ2-3	.	TGCAGCGTTGAAGATTGGCTGGGCAGCGGAGGTTCGCAGTATTTT	CSVEDWLGSGGSQYF
TRBV7-9	TRBD2	TRBJ2-3	.	TGTGCCAGCAGCTTAGCTAGCGGGGCTACAGATACGCAGTATTTT	CASSLASGATDTQYF
TRBV7-9	.	TRBJ1-5	.	TGTGCCAGCAGCTTAGGACAGCTGAATCAGCCCCAGCATTTT	CASSLGQLNQPQHF
TRBV7-2	.	TRBJ2-3	.	TGTGCCAGCAGCCCTTACACAGATACGCAGTATTTT	CASSPYTDTQYF
TRBV5-4	TRBD1	TRBJ1-2	.	TGTGCCAGCAGCCTCGACAGGGATGGCTACACCTTC	CASSLDRDGYTF
TRBV19	.	TRBJ2-5	.	TGTGCCAGTAGTATAGATCTATTCGGCACTGGAGGGGAGACCCAGTACTTC	CASSIDLFGTGGETQYF
TRBV9	.	TRBJ1-1	.	TGTGCCAGCAGCGTAGGGAGCAGGGCTGGTGAAGCTTTCTTT	CASSVGSRAGEAFF
TRBV30	TRBD1	TRBJ2-5	.	TGTGCCTGGAGTGACGGGACAGGAGAAGAGACCCAGTACTTC	CAWSDGTGEETQYF
TRBV7-9	TRBD1	TRBJ1-2	.	TGTGCCAGCAGCCCCGCCGCAGGGGGCTATGGCTACACCTTC	CASSPAAGGYGYTF
TRBV25-1	TRBD1	TRBJ1-4	.	TGTGCCAGCAGTAGCATGACAGGGGGTCATGAAAAACTGTTTTTT	CASSSMTGGHEKLFF
TRBV6-4	TRBD2	TRBJ2-3	.	TGTGCCAGCAGTGTTAGCGGGGGAACAGATACGCAGTATTTT	CASSVSGGTDTQYF
TRBV2	TRBD1	TRBJ1-2	.	TGTGCCAGCAGTGTTCAACAGGGGGCGATGTATGGCTACACCTTC	CASSVQQGAMYGYTF
TRBV10-2	.	TRBJ1-1	.	TGCGCCTCTGTGAGGGGGACTGAAGCTTTCTTT	CASVRGTEAFF
TRBV27	TRBD1	TRBJ1-2	.	TGTGCCAGCAGTTTATTCGGGACAGCTAACTATGGCTACACCTTC	CASSLFGTANYGYTF
TRBV27	.	TRBJ1-4	.	TGTGCCAGCAGGTCCGGGGTATATAATGAAAAACTGTTTTTT	CASRSGVYNEKLFF
TRBV15	.	TRBJ1-5	.	TGTGCCACCAGCAGAGATGGAGTGGGGCAGGCGTGGACTCAGCCCCAGCATTTT	CATSRDGVGQAWTQPQHF
TRBV5-1	TRBD2	TRBJ2-5	.	TGCGCCAGCAGCTTTGGGACTAGCGGGGGGAAAGAGACCCAGTACTTC	CASSFGTSGGKETQYF
TRBV7-8	.	TRBJ1-5	.	TGTGCCAGCAGCCACGGCAGGGTTAGCAATCAGCCCCAGCATTTT	CASSHGRVSNQPQHF
TRBV5-6	TRBD1	TRBJ2-1	.	TGTGCCAGCCTTTGGAGGGGGACAGGGTGGAATGAGCAGTTCTTC	CASLWRGTGWNEQFF
TRBV18	TRBD2	TRBJ2-2	.	TGTGCCAGCTCACCGAGGACTAGCGGGAGCGCCGGGGAGCTGTTTTTT	CASSPRTSGSAGELFF
TRBV5-4	TRBD1	TRBJ1-2	.	TGTGCCAGCAGCAGTCGGACAGGGGGCGACTATGGCTACACCTTC	CASSSRTGGDYGYTF
TRBV27	TRBD1	TRBJ2-7	.	TGTGCCAGCACCAATACAGGGGGAACCTCCTACGAGCAGTACTTC	CASTNTGGTSYEQYF